The rows below give T cell receptor beta chains drawn from one sample of a study of blood T cell repertoires in COVID-19. This table comes from immunoSEQ multiplex PCR, and its TCRdb copy is limited to in-frame clones, with some not included. The table has about 480,000 clones, about 88% seen once. Sequenced material: PBMCs or T cells enriched from blood (not recorded which). These receptors were taken from a woman in her sixties who had recovered from COVID-19. The conserved cysteine and the conserved F or W are not part of the CDR3 here. The order of the fields is V gene, J gene, CDR3 protein.

TRBV5-1	TRBJ1-4	ASSSQSLAGARGEKLF
TRBV19	TRBJ1-1	ASSPPGPGVTEAF
TRBV15	TRBJ1-1	ATSRGGDSPTEAF
TRBV5-1	TRBJ2-5	ASSTRQGQETQY
TRBV7-9	TRBJ1-4	ASSRTNQLSEKLF
TRBV30	TRBJ2-3	ACTTSGGADTQY
TRBV5-1	TRBJ1-1	ASSYDPRSEAF
TRBV6-5	TRBJ2-3	ASSYQGEGGTDTQY
TRBV25-1	TRBJ2-5	ASSTGGAETQY
TRBV20-1	TRBJ1-1	SADRGTEAF
TRBV27	TRBJ2-1	ASSLIRGYYNEQF
TRBV4-1	TRBJ1-4	ASSRGTGDNEKLF
TRBV6-5	TRBJ1-1	ASSKLGGLNTEAF
TRBV27	TRBJ1-4	ASGPGTKAEKLF
TRBV2	TRBJ2-7	ASSGTTTYEQY
TRBV6-1	TRBJ1-1	ASSDSGYPGTSEAF
TRBV5-6	TRBJ1-2	ASSLGSENYGYT
TRBV7-9	TRBJ1-1	ASSLRGEGEAF
TRBV20-1	TRBJ1-6	SASKQSSYNSPLH
TRBV5-3	TRBJ2-3	ARSYLAGGPGTQY
TRBV13	TRBJ1-1	ASSLGRAGPNTEAF
TRBV5-1	TRBJ1-3	ASSTRQASSGNTIY
TRBV7-9	TRBJ1-1	ASSSGLQGRRTEAF
TRBV2	TRBJ1-6	ASSERQGMSPLH
TRBV27	TRBJ2-5	ASSSGTGRETQY
TRBV6-5	TRBJ1-5	ASAGQTNQPQH
TRBV2	TRBJ2-7	ASRGQGVGHEQY
TRBV19	TRBJ2-1	ASFQVWLTEDDYNEQF
TRBV5-1	TRBJ1-1	ASSLDGISQGTEAF
TRBV7-8	TRBJ1-2	ASSLGDSNYGYT
TRBV27	TRBJ2-7	ASRLSGTPYEQY
TRBV2	TRBJ2-1	ASSQLPGGHFSSYNEQF
TRBV19	TRBJ2-2	ASSAGWPGGTGELF
TRBV5-6	TRBJ2-3	ASKGSTDTQY
TRBV6-1	TRBJ1-2	ASSDGALRVYGYT
TRBV10-3	TRBJ1-1	AISRTDDTEAF
TRBV27	TRBJ1-6	ASREDNSPLH
TRBV6-5	TRBJ2-5	ASSFRPRETQY
TRBV10-3	TRBJ2-3	AIRSSAGARYTDTQY
TRBV18	TRBJ1-2	ASSPPGQGLILNYGYT